This T cell receptor beta chain was obtained from a study of early T cells in non-severe SARS-CoV-2 infection. For the study at large: The input, bulk RNA from unsorted whole blood, was sequenced, and chains were unpaired.

This clonotype was recorded a few times. Its antigen is not identified. Individual cDNA molecules carried attached unique molecular identifiers. TCRdb re-analysed the 5' RACE reads in MiXCR, keeping a single row per CDR3 protein. The sample lists over 25,000 distinct CDR3 sequences; 9.5% to 10% were seen once. Study-wide points: Private and CD4 specificities were missed by VDJdb matching, skewed to anti-spike CD8.

The germline V gene encodes CDR1 SGHNT and CDR2 YYREEE (reference sequence). The V and J ends lost 3 bases and 2 bases respectively, with 5 bases between them. This CDR3 comprises 12 residues. The sequenced sample was whole blood. The TCR comes from an adult who was a healthcare worker with PCR-confirmed SARS-CoV-2 infection or an uninfected control (not recorded which). The rearrangement joins TRBV5-4 to TRBJ1-1; no reliable D call. CDR3 coding DNA: TGTGCCAGCAGCTCCTATAACACTGAAGCTTTCTTT. Amino acids: CASSSYNTEAFF.